This is a list of T cell receptor beta chains from one sample in a study of T cell clonotyping in hematopoietic cell transplantation. Repertoires were generated with immunoSEQ multiplex PCR, while TCRdb's copy carries only in-frame clones and drops some. The data contain 9,000 to 15,000 clones, under 55% of them singletons. Sequencing was carried out using peripheral blood mononuclear cells. Every receptor here comes from a man between 50 and 59 years old in good health. Some clones in this sample may be carry-over from other donors' samples. The CDR3 runs from the conserved cysteine through the conserved F or W. D genes are given only for firm matches. Not every row has a clone size; where given, it reads once, few, many or a size class.

j_gene: TRBJ1-2; abundance: NA; d_gene: NA; v_gene: TRBV6-5; CDR3aa: CASSNTGLTSYGYTF; CDR3nt: TGTGCCAGCAGTAATACGGGACTGACCAGCTATGGCTACACCTTC
j_gene: TRBJ2-7; abundance: NA; d_gene: NA; v_gene: TRBV6-5; CDR3aa: CASSTTGLYEQYF; CDR3nt: TGTGCCAGCAGTACTACAGGGTTATACGAGCAGTACTTC
j_gene: TRBJ1-5; abundance: NA; d_gene: NA; v_gene: TRBV6-1; CDR3aa: CASSGGEEKPQHF; CDR3nt: TGTGCCAGCAGTGGGGGGGAGGAAAAGCCCCAGCATTTT
j_gene: TRBJ1-2; abundance: few; d_gene: TRBD1; v_gene: TRBV29-1; CDR3aa: CSARTGSYGYTF; CDR3nt: TGCAGCGCTAGGACAGGGAGCTATGGCTACACCTTC
j_gene: TRBJ1-4; abundance: NA; d_gene: TRBD1; v_gene: TRBV4-2; CDR3aa: CASSLGTGGESEKLFF; CDR3nt: TGTGCCAGCAGCCTCGGGACAGGGGGGGAGAGTGAAAAACTGTTTTTT
j_gene: TRBJ2-7; abundance: NA; d_gene: TRBD2; v_gene: TRBV30; CDR3aa: CAWIPVKLAGGHRRYEQYF; CDR3nt: TGTGCCTGGATCCCCGTTAAACTAGCGGGGGGCCACCGGCGCTACGAGCAGTACTTC
j_gene: TRBJ2-7; abundance: NA; d_gene: TRBD1; v_gene: TRBV5-4; CDR3aa: CASRTGTGNSYEQYF; CDR3nt: TGTGCCAGCAGGACAGGGACGGGCAATTCCTACGAGCAGTACTTC
j_gene: TRBJ1-5; abundance: NA; d_gene: NA; v_gene: TRBV7-2; CDR3aa: CASSLRGNQPQHF; CDR3nt: TGTGCCAGCAGCTTAAGGGGCAATCAGCCCCAGCATTTT
j_gene: TRBJ1-1; abundance: NA; d_gene: NA; v_gene: TRBV7-2; CDR3aa: CASSSGGRTEAFF; CDR3nt: TGTGCCAGCAGCTCTGGGGGGAGAACTGAAGCTTTCTTT
j_gene: TRBJ1-6; abundance: NA; d_gene: NA; v_gene: TRBV28; CDR3aa: CATMGAGVESPLHF; CDR3nt: TGTGCGACGATGGGGGCAGGGGTAGAGTCACCCCTCCACTTT
j_gene: TRBJ1-1; abundance: NA; d_gene: TRBD1; v_gene: TRBV29-1; CDR3aa: CSADRDTEAFF; CDR3nt: TGCAGCGCCGACAGGGACACTGAAGCTTTCTTT
j_gene: TRBJ1-1; abundance: NA; d_gene: NA; v_gene: TRBV14; CDR3aa: CASSQIYGNTEAFF; CDR3nt: TGTGCCAGCAGCCAAATCTACGGGAACACTGAAGCTTTCTTT
j_gene: TRBJ1-2; abundance: NA; d_gene: NA; v_gene: TRBV30; CDR3aa: CAWTGTGGYGYTF; CDR3nt: TGTGCCTGGACCGGGACGGGGGGGTATGGCTACACCTTC
j_gene: TRBJ2-7; abundance: NA; d_gene: NA; v_gene: TRBV19; CDR3aa: CASRGLQTYEQYF; CDR3nt: TGTGCCAGTAGGGGACTCCAGACCTACGAGCAGTACTTC
j_gene: TRBJ1-2; abundance: few; d_gene: NA; v_gene: TRBV6-1; CDR3aa: CASSQGYGYTF; CDR3nt: TGTGCCAGCAGCCAGGGCTATGGCTACACCTTC
j_gene: TRBJ2-3; abundance: NA; d_gene: TRBD2; v_gene: TRBV14; CDR3aa: CASSLGLAGPVEEDTQYF; CDR3nt: TGTGCCAGCAGCCTCGGACTAGCGGGACCAGTGGAGGAAGATACGCAGTATTTT
j_gene: TRBJ1-5; abundance: NA; d_gene: NA; v_gene: TRBV30; CDR3aa: CAWSVRQGNQPQHF; CDR3nt: TGTGCCTGGAGTGTACGGCAGGGAAATCAGCCCCAGCATTTT
j_gene: TRBJ2-2; abundance: NA; d_gene: NA; v_gene: TRBV19; CDR3aa: CATNRRDLTGELFF; CDR3nt: TGTGCCACAAACCGCCGGGACCTTACCGGGGAGCTGTTTTTT
j_gene: TRBJ2-2; abundance: few; d_gene: TRBD1; v_gene: TRBV9; CDR3aa: CASSVQGASGELFF; CDR3nt: TGTGCCAGCAGCGTACAGGGGGCAAGCGGGGAGCTGTTTTTT
j_gene: TRBJ1-1; abundance: NA; d_gene: NA; v_gene: TRBV6-6; CDR3aa: CASSYGGLTEAFF; CDR3nt: TGTGCCAGCAGTTACGGGGGGCTCACTGAAGCTTTCTTT
j_gene: TRBJ1-1; abundance: few; d_gene: NA; v_gene: TRBV19; CDR3aa: CASNPGGTEAFF; CDR3nt: TGTGCCAGTAATCCGGGGGGAACTGAAGCTTTCTTT
j_gene: TRBJ2-1; abundance: few; d_gene: NA; v_gene: TRBV5-6; CDR3aa: CASSPETSNEQFF; CDR3nt: TGTGCCAGCAGCCCGGAAACTAGCAATGAGCAGTTCTTC
j_gene: TRBJ2-7; abundance: few; d_gene: NA; v_gene: TRBV29-1; CDR3aa: CSVGLGTAYEQYF; CDR3nt: TGCAGCGTTGGACTAGGGACCGCGTACGAGCAGTACTTC
j_gene: TRBJ1-1; abundance: few; d_gene: TRBD1; v_gene: TRBV11-3; CDR3aa: CASSTGGITEAFF; CDR3nt: TGTGCCAGCAGTACAGGGGGCATCACTGAAGCTTTCTTT
j_gene: TRBJ2-3; abundance: NA; d_gene: NA; v_gene: TRBV4-2; CDR3aa: CASSPQRGTDTQYF; CDR3nt: TGTGCCAGCAGCCCTCAGCGGGGCACAGATACGCAGTATTTT
j_gene: TRBJ2-7; abundance: few; d_gene: NA; v_gene: TRBV28; CDR3aa: CASSTPDGAYEQYF; CDR3nt: TGTGCCAGCAGCACTCCGGACGGAGCCTACGAGCAGTACTTC
j_gene: TRBJ2-1; abundance: medium-sized; d_gene: NA; v_gene: TRBV6-5; CDR3aa: CASSYGGPTNEQFF; CDR3nt: TGTGCCAGCAGTTACGGGGGACCAACAAATGAGCAGTTCTTC
j_gene: TRBJ2-7; abundance: few; d_gene: NA; v_gene: TRBV30; CDR3aa: CAWSTSWYEQYF; CDR3nt: TGTGCCTGGAGTACTAGTTGGTACGAGCAGTACTTC
j_gene: TRBJ1-1; abundance: few; d_gene: NA; v_gene: TRBV6-5; CDR3aa: CASSSQRGAEAFF; CDR3nt: TGTGCCAGCAGTTCCCAAAGGGGCGCTGAAGCTTTCTTT
j_gene: TRBJ1-1; abundance: medium-sized; d_gene: NA; v_gene: TRBV19; CDR3aa: CASSPTPGGSTEAFF; CDR3nt: TGTGCCAGTAGTCCAACACCGGGGGGTAGCACTGAAGCTTTCTTT
j_gene: TRBJ2-7; abundance: NA; d_gene: TRBD2; v_gene: TRBV19; CDR3aa: CAGPGAGDPPSYEQYF; CDR3nt: TGTGCCGGCCCAGGAGCGGGAGACCCCCCCTCCTACGAGCAGTACTTC
j_gene: TRBJ2-7; abundance: NA; d_gene: NA; v_gene: TRBV5-6; CDR3aa: CASSFLADSYEQYF; CDR3nt: TGTGCCAGCAGCTTTCTAGCAGATTCCTACGAGCAGTACTTC
j_gene: TRBJ1-1; abundance: few; d_gene: NA; v_gene: TRBV6-5; CDR3aa: CASTLGGEAFF; CDR3nt: TGTGCCAGCACCCTCGGAGGAGAAGCTTTCTTT
j_gene: TRBJ1-2; abundance: NA; d_gene: TRBD1; v_gene: TRBV30; CDR3aa: CAWSFRTGRGYTF; CDR3nt: TGTGCCTGGAGTTTCCGGACAGGGAGGGGCTACACCTTC
j_gene: TRBJ1-2; abundance: few; d_gene: NA; v_gene: TRBV4-1; CDR3aa: CASSQDATGSYTF; CDR3nt: TGCGCCAGCAGCCAAGATGCAACCGGGAGTTACACCTTC
j_gene: TRBJ2-5; abundance: NA; d_gene: TRBD2; v_gene: TRBV28; CDR3aa: CASSSRLAGVETQYF; CDR3nt: TGTGCCAGCAGTTCCAGACTAGCGGGAGTGGAGACCCAGTACTTC
j_gene: TRBJ2-3; abundance: NA; d_gene: NA; v_gene: TRBV5-1; CDR3aa: CASSDRLTDTQYF; CDR3nt: TGCGCCAGCAGCGACAGACTCACAGATACGCAGTATTTT
j_gene: TRBJ2-7; abundance: NA; d_gene: TRBD2; v_gene: TRBV25-1; CDR3aa: CASSDSGGGYEQYF; CDR3nt: TGTGCCAGCAGTGATTCGGGGGGGGGCTACGAGCAGTACTTC
j_gene: TRBJ1-5; abundance: few; d_gene: NA; v_gene: TRBV29-1; CDR3aa: CSVAQGVLGNQPQHF; CDR3nt: TGCAGCGTTGCTCAGGGCGTACTTGGCAATCAGCCCCAGCATTTT
j_gene: TRBJ2-7; abundance: NA; d_gene: NA; v_gene: TRBV5-1; CDR3aa: CASSLGSRALSYEQYF; CDR3nt: TGCGCCAGCAGCTTGGGCTCCAGGGCCCTCTCCTACGAGCAGTACTTC
j_gene: TRBJ2-3; abundance: NA; d_gene: TRBD2; v_gene: TRBV30; CDR3aa: CAWSRLAMRAAQYF; CDR3nt: TGTGCCTGGAGTCGACTAGCAATGAGAGCTGCGCAGTATTTT
j_gene: TRBJ2-7; abundance: NA; d_gene: TRBD1; v_gene: TRBV30; CDR3aa: CAWSVLPQGVGEQYF; CDR3nt: TGTGCCTGGAGTGTACTCCCGCAGGGGGTTGGAGAGCAGTACTTC
j_gene: TRBJ1-5; abundance: NA; d_gene: NA; v_gene: TRBV19; CDR3aa: CASSAPGPNQPQHF; CDR3nt: TGTGCCAGTAGTGCCCCGGGACCTAATCAGCCCCAGCATTTT